The clone carrying this T cell receptor beta chain has only a few counts. The entry originates in a study of metastatic and nonmetastatic thyroid tumors. Looking at the study overall: Thyroid patients, malignant and benign, had repertoires compared across blood and tumor or nodule tissue.

No treatment of any kind had been given to any patient before thyroid surgery. TCRdb reprocessed the PCR reads via MiXCR. The repertoire holds just under 20,000 clones, about 35% seen once, with more than 20% in the top ten. The ends were cut back, 7 bases at V and 8 bases at J, with 9 bases in the middle. The CDR3 covers 10 residues. CDR1 SQVTM and CDR2 ANQGSEA come from the germline V gene. The sequenced material came from tumor tissue. This clonotype was obtained from a female donor with papillary thyroid cancer or a benign thyroid nodule (not recorded which). Some clones in this sample may be carry-over from other donors' samples. The chain has TRBV29-1 and TRBJ2-1; D gene uncertain. The CDR3 DNA follows: TGCAGCGCCACCCAGCATGAGCAGTTCTTC. Translated, it gives CSATQHEQFF.